One sample yielded the 27 T cell receptor beta chains listed below, sequenced in a study of read filtering for tumor transcriptome and immune sequencing (dated by TCRdb to 2019 to 2021). The data were produced on an Illumina HiSeq 4000. Starting from 400 ng RNA, TCR libraries were constructed with the Immunoverse kit using molecular barcoded adaptors that cover the alpha/delta and beta/gamma chains. Clones were called with MiXCR by TCRdb after fastp trimmed the public reads at Q25, and only in-frame beta chains were retained. When rows share a CDR3 protein, they turn into one entry using the most common DNA and genes. The sample table contains around 41,000 distinct CDR3 sequences; only one count was recorded for 12% of them. Approximately 37% of the sample lies in the top ten. What was sequenced was a population of CD138-negative cells sorted from bone marrow. This sample's cell subset or site label indicates: bone marrow mononuclear cells depleted of CD138+ plasma/myeloma cells by negative magnetic selection. Receptors originate from a donor aged 40 or over with multiple myeloma.

This clonotype was seen many times. The chain carries TRBV15 and TRBJ2-6, with D possibly matching TRBD1 (5 bases). Per the germline V gene, CDR1 is LNHNV and CDR2 is YYDKDF (reference sequence). The length of the CDR3 is 16 residues. With 5 bases removed from V and 0 bases from J, the gap between germline ends came to 11 bases. The CDR3 is CATSGDRDSGANVLTF. Here the CDR3 DNA reads TGTGCCACCAGCGGCGACAGAGACTCTGGGGCCAACGTCCTGACTTTC.

This clonotype was seen a single time. The V and J genes are TRBV9 and TRBJ2-1; TRBD2 matches at 13 bases. V trimming: 5 bases; J trimming: 9 bases; junction bases outside the gene matches: 5. CDR3 length: 14 amino acids. Germline V gene sequence: CDR1 SGDLS, CDR2 YYNGEE. CDR3 DNA: TGTGCCAGCAGTACTAGCGGGGGGGCCGTTGAGCAGTTCTTC. Translated: CASSTSGGAVEQFF.

This clonotype has ten or more counts. This chain connects TRBV20-1 to TRBJ2-7; weak D call: TRBD2 (5 bases). This CDR3 has 12 residues. The V gene lost 6 bases and the J gene lost 7 bases, with 16 bases spanning the gap. The germline CDR1 and CDR2 sequences are DFQATT and SNEGSKA (reference sequence). CDR3 coding DNA: TGCAGTGCCGAACCTAGACTACGTGAGCAGTACTTC. Its translation: CSAEPRLREQYF.

J is TRBJ1-2 and V is TRBV5-4; no reliable D call. V lost 4 bases and J 3 bases, leaving 13 bases between the germline ends. The CDR3 extends over 14 amino acids. Germline V gives CDR1 SGHNT, CDR2 YYREEE (reference sequence). CDR3 region: CASSLASGDYGYTF. The CDR3 region has the DNA TGTGCCAGCAGCCTAGCCAGCGGAGACTATGGCTACACCTTC.

The table lists this clonotype with many counts. The V and J genes are TRBV24-1 and TRBJ2-7; possible D gene TRBD2, 6 bases. Germline V lookup: CDR1 KGHDR, CDR2 SFDVKD. The CDR3 loop spans 13 amino acids. Trimming removed 9 bases at V and 7 bases at J, with 18 bases between. Here the CDR3 DNA reads TGTGCCACCGGGGGAGGACCCTCGGAGGAGCAGTACTTC. Translating it yields CATGGGPSEEQYF.

This clonotype was seen ten or more times. The chain employs TRBV2 and TRBJ2-5; weak D call: TRBD1 (5 bases). The CDR3 is 13 amino acids. Trimming pared 7 bases from V and 1 base from J, leaving 10 bases between. From germline, CDR1 is SNHLY and CDR2 FYNNEI. CDR3 DNA: TGTGCCAGCATGAAGGGGTCCCAAGAGACCCAGTACTTC. Encoded protein: CASMKGSQETQYF.

There are many counts of this clonotype. The chain links TRBV15 to TRBJ1-5; the D gene is possibly TRBD1 (5 bases). Germline CDR1 is LNHNV and CDR2 is YYDKDF (reference sequence). This CDR3 spans 15 amino acids. Trimming pared 0 bases from V and 4 bases from J, leaving 10 bases between. The CDR3 nucleotides read TGTGCCACCAGCAGAGAGGGGGTGGGAAATCAGCCCCAGCATTTT. Its protein is CATSREGVGNQPQHF.

Notes on this clonotype: A single base separates this from a much larger clone, so it may be a read error. CDR3 loop: CSGGGTMRTQYF. In DNA form, the CDR3 reads TGCAGTGGAGGGGGGACCATGAGGACCCAGTACTTC. This sequence joins TRBV20-1 and TRBJ2-5; possibly TRBD1 or TRBD2 for D (6 bases each). The CDR3 covers 12 residues. The germline gives CDR1 DFQATT, CDR2 SNEGSKA (reference sequence). V dropped 7 bases and J dropped 7 bases, with 16 bases sitting between them.

The sample holds many counts of this clonotype. The J gene is TRBJ2-5, the V gene TRBV29-1, with D possibly matching TRBD1 (6 bases). The V gene's germline CDR1 is SQVTM and CDR2 ANQGSEA. This CDR3 contains 12 residues. The V end was cut by 1 base, the J end by 4 bases, with 7 bases between. The CDR3: CSVEGRGETQYF. Written as DNA, the CDR3 is TGCAGCGTTGAAGGCAGGGGAGAGACCCAGTACTTC. The whole variable domain, remainder taken from reference TRBV29-1 and TRBJ2-5, is SAVISQKPSRDICQRGTSLTIQCQVDSQVTMMFWYRQQPGQSLTLIATANQGSEATYESGFVIDKFPISRPNLTFSTLTVSNMSPEDSSIYLCSVEGRGETQYFGPGTRLLVL.

The table lists this clonotype with many counts. This CDR3 is CASSPLAATYEQYF. The CDR3 coding sequence is TGTGCCAGCAGCCCGTTGGCGGCGACCTACGAGCAGTACTTC. The gene calls are TRBV3-1 and TRBJ2-7, with D unclear. This CDR3 is built from 14 residues. Germline V gene sequence: CDR1 LGHDT, CDR2 YNNKEL (reference sequence). Trimming cost V 4 bases and J 2 bases, with 12 bases left between them.

Concerning this clonotype itself: The conserved final phenylalanine or tryptophan is absent from the CDR3, which likely points to a read error. The limits of the CDR3 on the DNA are not certain, so only TCRdb's listed CDR3 is given. This sequence joins TRBV6-5 and TRBJ2-1; TRBD1 is the table's D call and was not checked against the DNA. The CDR3 is 16 amino acids in total, end residues counted. Germline CDR1 is MNHEY and CDR2 is SVGAGI. The CDR3: CASSIDRQWGWNEQIY.

Only a few counts were recorded for this clonotype. This may be a read error: a much more frequent sequence differs by one nucleotide. The chain is built from TRBV11-2 and TRBJ1-1; weak D call: TRBD1 (5 bases). V was pared by 2 bases and J by 1 base, with 17 bases between. The length of the CDR3 is 17 residues. Germline CDR1 and CDR2: SGHAT and FQNNGV. The CDR3: CASSLTIRGSTNTEAFF. In DNA, the CDR3 is TGTGCCAGCAGCTTAACTATCCGGGGCTCAACGAACACTGAAGCTTTCTTT.

There are many counts of this clonotype. This rearrangement joins TRBV5-1 to TRBJ2-5; D ambiguous. In germline, CDR1 is SGHRS, CDR2 YFSETQ. V was pared by 0 bases and J by 2 bases, with 8 bases between. This CDR3 contains 14 residues. The CDR3 DNA is TGCGCCAGCAGCTTGGCCACCCAACAAGAGACCCAGTACTTC. This sequence encodes CASSLATQQETQYF.

To note about this clonotype: With only one base between it and a far larger clone, this is likely a read error. The J gene is TRBJ2-6, the V gene TRBV7-8; D is ambiguous. This CDR3 contains 16 residues. Germline V lookup: CDR1 SGHVS, CDR2 FQNEAQ. CDR3 loop: CASNLLGLAGANVLTF. The CDR3 nucleotides are TGTGCCAGCAACTTACTCGGGTTGGCTGGGGCCAACGTCCTGACTTTC.

This clonotype was seen repeatedly, ten times or more. The rearrangement links TRBV27 to TRBJ2-5; no definite D call. Between the trimmed V and J ends, which lost 0 bases and 4 bases, there was a span of 6 bases. CDR1 and CDR2 from the germline V gene are MNHEY and SMNVEV (reference sequence). CDR3 length: 13 amino acids. The CDR3 sequence is CASSLSERETQYF. CDR3 nucleotide sequence: TGTGCCAGCAGTTTATCGGAGCGAGAGACCCAGTACTTC.

This clonotype occurred many times. V is TRBV7-3 and J is TRBJ2-5; 10 bases line up with TRBD2. V lost 5 bases, J lost 2 bases, and 5 bases stayed unmatched. This CDR3 comprises 15 residues. Germline CDR1 reads SGHTA; CDR2 reads FQGTGA. The CDR3 protein is CASSRFSGGQETQYF. The CDR3 bases are TGTGCCAGCAGCCGTTTTAGCGGGGGGCAAGAGACCCAGTACTTC.

A single count supports this clonotype. Because it lacks the conserved phenylalanine or tryptophan at the end, this CDR3 is likely a read error. The limits of the CDR3 on the DNA are not certain, so only TCRdb's listed CDR3 is given. The chain links TRBV7-2 to TRBJ2-1; TRBD2 is taken as the D call from the table, unchecked against the DNA. From its first to its last residue, the CDR3 has 13 amino acids. Germline-derived CDR1 and CDR2 are SGHTA and FQGNSA. Here the CDR3 reads CASSFANYNEQLY.

This clonotype occurred many times. The J gene is TRBJ2-4, the V gene TRBV7-8; D perhaps matches TRBD1 (6 bases). The germline V gene has CDR1 SGHVS and CDR2 FQNEAQ. V lost 1 base to trimming and J lost 0 bases, with 7 bases between them. The CDR3 totals 15 residues. DNA for the CDR3: TGTGCCAGCAGCTTAGGACAGGCAGCCAAAAACATTCAGTACTTC. This encodes CASSLGQAAKNIQYF.

This clonotype was counted a few times. The CDR3 here is CAISESRETGEAFF. Written as DNA, the CDR3 is TGTGCCATCAGTGAGTCACGAGAAACAGGAGAAGCTTTCTTT. The rearrangement joins TRBV10-3 to TRBJ1-1, with D possibly matching TRBD1 (5 bases). The CDR3 is 14 residues long. V shed 0 bases and J shed 8 bases, with 13 bases lying between them. Germline CDR1 is ENHRY and CDR2 is SYGVKD.

This clonotype was observed many times. The chain has TRBV5-1 and TRBJ2-1, with 7 bases lining up with TRBD2. The V gene's germline CDR1 is SGHRS and CDR2 YFSETQ. The CDR3 consists of 15 residues. Germline trimming cut 2 bases from V and 3 bases from J; bases unmatched to any gene: 5. The DNA of the CDR3 is TGCGCCAGCAGCTTCGAAGCGGGGCACTACAATGAGCAGTTCTTC. Translated: CASSFEAGHYNEQFF.

This clonotype was picked up many times. This chain links TRBV28 with TRBJ2-7; 10 nucleotides line up with TRBD1. The germline V gene encodes CDR1 MDHEN and CDR2 SYDVKM. The CDR3 has 17 amino acids. With V trimmed by 5 bases and J by 1 base, 11 bases remained unmatched. CDR3 amino acids: CASSPVRMDRGSYEQYF. The CDR3 nucleotides are TGTGCCAGCAGTCCCGTCAGGATGGACAGGGGGTCCTACGAGCAGTACTTC.

The sample holds many counts of this clonotype. The CDR3 is CASSVGGKNTEAFF. Written as DNA, the CDR3 is TGTGCCAGCAGCGTAGGTGGGAAGAACACTGAAGCTTTCTTT. The chain is built from TRBV9 and TRBJ1-1; no reliable D call. This CDR3 has 14 amino acids. Germline V gives CDR1 SGDLS, CDR2 YYNGEE. V lost 0 bases and J 1 base, leaving 7 bases between the germline ends.

The V gene is TRBV2, the J gene TRBJ2-1; a weak D match, TRBD2 (6 bases). Trimming cost V 7 bases and J 4 bases, with 11 bases left between them. This CDR3 is 13 amino acids long. Germline CDR1 is SNHLY and CDR2 is FYNNEI. CDR3 amino acids: CASNEGTYNEQFF. The CDR3 region has the DNA TGTGCCAGCAACGAGGGGACTTACAATGAGCAGTTCTTC.

This clonotype showed up many times. This chain joins TRBV25-1 and TRBJ2-5; possibly TRBD2 for D (6 bases). The CDR3 contains 17 residues. Germline V gene data show CDR1 as MGHDK and CDR2 as SYGVNS. V was clipped by 6 bases and J by 4 bases, with 24 bases between them. The CDR3 DNA reads as TGTGCCAGCAGCCCCGGGACTTCGAGTGGGGGTGGAGAGACCCAGTACTTC. It is translated as CASSPGTSSGGGETQYF.

In its sample, this clonotype was seen many times. V usage is TRBV9 and J usage is TRBJ1-4; tentatively, D is TRBD1 (6 bases). V was pared by 4 bases and J by 5 bases, with 18 bases between. CDR1 SGDLS and CDR2 YYNGEE come from the germline V gene. This CDR3 spans 16 amino acids. The CDR3 nucleotides are TGTGCCAGCAGCCTCCGCGGACAGCCAGACAATGAAAAACTGTTTTTT. It translates to CASSLRGQPDNEKLFF.

This clonotype was observed many times. The rearrangement links TRBV20-1 to TRBJ2-7, with no clear D. V shed 3 bases and J shed 3 bases, with 9 bases lying between them. The CDR3 sequence is 12 residues long. Germline values: CDR1 DFQATT, CDR2 SNEGSKA (reference sequence). The CDR3 DNA is TGCAGTGCTAGTGTAGGCAGCTACGAGCAGTACTTC. It is translated as CSASVGSYEQYF.

This clonotype came up many times. CDR3: CASSGSTDTQYF. For the CDR3, the DNA is TGTGCCAGCAGTGGTAGCACAGATACGCAGTATTTT. The rearrangement joins TRBV7-9 to TRBJ2-3, with D hard to call. Per germline, CDR1 SEHNR and CDR2 FQNEAQ (reference sequence). The CDR3 is 12 residues long. The V gene lost 6 bases and the J gene lost 0 bases, with 4 bases spanning the gap.